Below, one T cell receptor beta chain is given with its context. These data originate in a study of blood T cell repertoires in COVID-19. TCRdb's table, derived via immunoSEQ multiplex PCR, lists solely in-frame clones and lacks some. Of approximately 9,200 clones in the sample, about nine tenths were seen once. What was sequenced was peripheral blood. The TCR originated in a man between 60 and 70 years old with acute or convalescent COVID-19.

CDR3 residues: CSASPGLGQHNYGYTF. CDR3 bases: TGCAGTGCTAGTCCCGGGCTGGGACAGCATAACTATGGCTACACCTTC. V and J are TRBV20-1 and TRBJ1-2; 7 bases fit TRBD1. This CDR3 region has 16 residues. V shed 3 bases and J 1 base; nucleotides not matched to a gene: 11. Germline assignment: CDR1 DFQATT and CDR2 SNEGSKA (reference sequence).